This is a list of T cell receptor beta chains from one sample in a study of T-cell memory formation after mild COVID-19. TCRdb recomputed calls from the 5' RACE reads with MiXCR, one row per CDR3 protein. In the table there are under 650,000 distinct CDR3 sequences, about a sixth of which are singletons. Material: PBMCs or a T cell subset sorted from them (not recorded which). The receptors stem from an adult woman who had mild COVID-19 (a few samples of this study predate the infection). Cell type and time point are not known. CDR3s include the opening cysteine and the closing phenylalanine or tryptophan. A D gene is named only where the DNA matches it firmly. Part of the rows lack a size; the others show once, few, many or a class for expanded clones.

>-|TRBD1|TRBJ2-1|TRBV7-9
TGTGCCAGCAGAAGAGCCGGGACAGGGGCTTACTACAATGAGCAGTTCTTC
CASRRAGTGAYYNEQFF
>-|-|TRBJ2-6|TRBV12-3/TRBV12-4
TGTGCCAGCAGTTCAGGCCTGGGTGGGGCCAACGTCCTGACTTTC
CASSSGLGGANVLTF
>-|TRBD1|TRBJ2-3|TRBV6-1
TGTGCCACTACCCTCCAGGGGGCGGGAGATACGCAGTATTTT
CATTLQGAGDTQYF
>-|TRBD1|TRBJ1-1|TRBV19
TGTGCCAGTAACTTAGACAGGGGCACTGAAGCTTTCTTT
CASNLDRGTEAFF
>few|TRBD2|TRBJ2-7|TRBV7-9
TGTGCCAGCAGCCGGACTAGCAGTACCTACGAGCAGTACTTC
CASSRTSSTYEQYF
>-|-|TRBJ1-2|TRBV7-9
TGTGCCAGCAGCTTGGGGGGCGTCGGCTATGGCTACACCTTC
CASSLGGVGYGYTF
>many|TRBD1|TRBJ2-7|TRBV7-9
TGTGCCAGCAGCTTAGCGGGGACAGGGGCGGAGCAGTACTTC
CASSLAGTGAEQYF
>few|-|TRBJ2-2|TRBV6-5
TGTGCCAGCAAAAACCAACAGGGAAACACCGGGGAGCTGTTTTTT
CASKNQQGNTGELFF
>few|-|TRBJ1-1|TRBV5-1
TGCGCCAGCAGCTTGGAAGGACCCCAAGCTTTCTTT
CASSLEGPQAFF
>few|TRBD2|TRBJ2-3|TRBV18
TGTGCCAGCGCAACCGCGGGGGGCACAGATACGCAGTATTTT
CASATAGGTDTQYF
>-|-|TRBJ1-4|TRBV6-4
TGTGCCAGCAGTGACCGACTAGATGAAAAACTGTTTTTT
CASSDRLDEKLFF
>-|-|TRBJ2-6|TRBV13
TGTGCCAGCAGCGCTCGGGGTCTGTTGGCTGGGGCCAACGTCCTGACTTTC
CASSARGLLAGANVLTF
>few|-|TRBJ1-2|TRBV6-6
TGTGCCAGCAGTTATTATCAGGACGGCTACACCTTC
CASSYYQDGYTF
>-|-|TRBJ1-3|TRBV6-1
TGTGCCAGCAGTGAACGTCAGCTAATCTCTGGAAACACCATATATTTT
CASSERQLISGNTIYF
>few|-|TRBJ2-1|TRBV6-5
TGTGCCAGCAGTTACTCGAATTTCGGGGCGTACAATGAGCAGTTCTTC
CASSYSNFGAYNEQFF